Below, one TCR beta chain is given with its context. Its specificity is unknown. This record belongs to a study of siplizumab effects on memory and regulatory T cells. Findings and limits, study-wide: A mean of roughly 70% of mappable alloreactive CD4+ clones were Treg-derived with siplizumab, compared with 26.9% in controls. The naive T cell population seemed more diverse than memory cells and seemed a major contributor to the alloresponse. Most alloreactive clones went unmapped to unstimulated subsets; only a minor fraction mapped.

Repertoires were generated with immunoSEQ multiplex PCR, while TCRdb's copy carries only in-frame clones and drops some. The sample lists 50,000 to 70,000 clones; approximately 96% were seen once. Unstimulated naive, memory, effector memory and TEMRA subsets were sequenced, and this was done in a few donor pairs. The CDR3 runs to 17 residues. Germline V CDR1 and CDR2: MDHEN, SYDVKM. Between the trimmed V and J ends, which lost 3 bases and 0 bases, there was a span of 12 bases. The clonotype was recovered from a human donor in good health. V usage is TRBV28 and J usage is TRBJ1-6, with a tentative D call TRBD1 (5 bases). The sequenced sample was naive CD8+ T cells sorted from blood. The CDR3 here is CASSFGTQSSYNSPLHF. DNA for the CDR3: TGTGCCAGCAGTTTCGGGACTCAGAGCTCCTATAATTCACCCCTCCACTTT.